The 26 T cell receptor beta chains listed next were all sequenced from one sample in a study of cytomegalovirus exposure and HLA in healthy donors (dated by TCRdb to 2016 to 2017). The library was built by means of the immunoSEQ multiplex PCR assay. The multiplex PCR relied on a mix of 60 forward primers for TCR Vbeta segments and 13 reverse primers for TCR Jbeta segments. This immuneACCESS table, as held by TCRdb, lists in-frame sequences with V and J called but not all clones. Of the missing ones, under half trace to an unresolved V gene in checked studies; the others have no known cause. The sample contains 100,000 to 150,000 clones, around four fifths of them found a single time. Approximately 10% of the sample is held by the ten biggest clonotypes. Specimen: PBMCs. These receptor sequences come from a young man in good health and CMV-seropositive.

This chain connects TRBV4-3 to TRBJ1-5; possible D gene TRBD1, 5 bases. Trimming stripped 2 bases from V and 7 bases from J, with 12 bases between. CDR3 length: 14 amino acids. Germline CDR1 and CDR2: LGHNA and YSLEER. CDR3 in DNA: TGCGCCAGCAGCCAATATGGGACTTCCCAGCCCCAGCATTTT. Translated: CASSQYGTSQPQHF.

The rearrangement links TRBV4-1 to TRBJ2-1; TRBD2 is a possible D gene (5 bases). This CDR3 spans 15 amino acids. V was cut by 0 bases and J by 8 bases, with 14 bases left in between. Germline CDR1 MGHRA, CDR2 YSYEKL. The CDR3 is CASSQDGSSGYEQFF. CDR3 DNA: TGCGCCAGCAGCCAAGATGGGAGCAGCGGCTATGAGCAGTTCTTC.

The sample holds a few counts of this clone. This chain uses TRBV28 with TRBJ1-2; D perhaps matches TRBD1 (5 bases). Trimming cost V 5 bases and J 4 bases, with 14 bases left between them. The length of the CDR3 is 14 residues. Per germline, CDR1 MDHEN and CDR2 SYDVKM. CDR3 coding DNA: TGTGCCAGCAGTCCCCGCAGGGCTCCCTATGGCTACACCTTC. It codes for CASSPRRAPYGYTF.

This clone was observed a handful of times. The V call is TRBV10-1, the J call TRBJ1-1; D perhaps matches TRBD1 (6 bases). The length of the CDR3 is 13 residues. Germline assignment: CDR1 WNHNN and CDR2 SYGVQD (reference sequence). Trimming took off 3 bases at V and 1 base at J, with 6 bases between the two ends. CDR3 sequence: CASSEQGNTEAFF. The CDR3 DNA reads TGCGCCAGCAGTGAACAGGGGAACACTGAAGCTTTCTTT.

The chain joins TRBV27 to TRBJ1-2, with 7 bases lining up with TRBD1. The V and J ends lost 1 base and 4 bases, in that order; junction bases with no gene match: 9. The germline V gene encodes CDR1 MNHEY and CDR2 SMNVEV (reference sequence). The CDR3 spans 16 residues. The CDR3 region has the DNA TGTGCCAGCAGTTTATTGCGGGAGGGACAGCTCTATGGCTACACCTTC. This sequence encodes CASSLLREGQLYGYTF.

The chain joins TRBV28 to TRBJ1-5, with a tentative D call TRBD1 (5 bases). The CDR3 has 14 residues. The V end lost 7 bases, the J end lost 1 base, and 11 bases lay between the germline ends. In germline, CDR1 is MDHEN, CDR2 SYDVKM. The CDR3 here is CASKGPNSNQPQHF. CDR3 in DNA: TGTGCCAGCAAGGGGCCGAACAGCAATCAGCCCCAGCATTTT.

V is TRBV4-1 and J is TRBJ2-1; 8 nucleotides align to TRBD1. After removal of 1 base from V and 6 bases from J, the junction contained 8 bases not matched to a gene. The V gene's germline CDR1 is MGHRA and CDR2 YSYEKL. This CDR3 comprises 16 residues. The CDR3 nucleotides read TGCGCCAGCAGCCAAGTCAACCAGGGGGCGCGCAATGAGCAGTTCTTC. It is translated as CASSQVNQGARNEQFF.

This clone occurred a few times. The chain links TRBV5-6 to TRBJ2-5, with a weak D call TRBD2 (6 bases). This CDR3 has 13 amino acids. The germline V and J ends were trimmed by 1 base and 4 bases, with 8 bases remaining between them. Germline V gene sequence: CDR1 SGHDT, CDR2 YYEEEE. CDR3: CASSLWGGETQYF. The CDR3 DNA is TGTGCCAGCAGCTTGTGGGGAGGAGAGACCCAGTACTTC.

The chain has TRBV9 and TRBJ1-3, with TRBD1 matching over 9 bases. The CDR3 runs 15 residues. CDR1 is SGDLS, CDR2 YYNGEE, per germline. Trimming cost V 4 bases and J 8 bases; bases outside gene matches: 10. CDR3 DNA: TGTGCCAGCAGCACAGGGACAGGGTTTTCGGACACCATATATTTT. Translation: CASSTGTGFSDTIYF.

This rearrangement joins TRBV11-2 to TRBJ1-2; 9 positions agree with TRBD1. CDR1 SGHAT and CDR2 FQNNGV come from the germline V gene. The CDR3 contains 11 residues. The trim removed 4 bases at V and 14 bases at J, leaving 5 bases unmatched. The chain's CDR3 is CASSWGQGGTF. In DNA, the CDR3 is TGTGCCAGCAGCTGGGGACAGGGTGGTACCTTC. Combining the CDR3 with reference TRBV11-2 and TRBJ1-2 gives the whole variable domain EAGVAQSPRYKIIEKRQSVAFWCNPISGHATLYWYQQILGQGPKLLIQFQNNGVVDDSQLPKDRFSAERLKGVDSTLKIQPAKLEDSAVYLCASSWGQGGTFGSGTRLTVV.

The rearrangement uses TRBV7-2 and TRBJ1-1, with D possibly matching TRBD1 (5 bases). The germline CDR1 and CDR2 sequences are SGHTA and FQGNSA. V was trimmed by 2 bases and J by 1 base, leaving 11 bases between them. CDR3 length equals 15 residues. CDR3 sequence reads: CASSLPGLGNTEAFF. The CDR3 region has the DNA TGTGCCAGCAGCTTACCAGGGTTGGGGAACACTGAAGCTTTCTTT.

The CDR3 coding sequence is TGTGCCGCATCCGGGACTAGCGGGTTAAGCTCCTACGAGCAGTACTTC. Protein product: CAASGTSGLSSYEQYF. The chain joins TRBV6-6 to TRBJ2-7, with TRBD2 matching over 12 bases. Trimming removed 11 bases from V and 0 bases from J; junction bases left unmatched: 11. There are 16 residues in the CDR3. The germline V gene has CDR1 MNHNY and CDR2 SVGAGI (reference sequence).

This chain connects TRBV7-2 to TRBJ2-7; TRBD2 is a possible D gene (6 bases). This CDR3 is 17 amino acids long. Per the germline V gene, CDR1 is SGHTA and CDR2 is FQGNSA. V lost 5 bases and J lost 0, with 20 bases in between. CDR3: CASSRNDFSGSSYEQYF. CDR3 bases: TGTGCCAGCAGCCGCAACGACTTTAGCGGCAGCTCCTACGAGCAGTACTTC.

The CDR3 loop reads CATSREGGLYEQYF. The CDR3 DNA reads as TGTGCCACCAGCAGAGAAGGCGGCCTCTACGAGCAGTACTTC. The chain is built from TRBV15 and TRBJ2-7; D uncertain. There are 14 residues in the CDR3. Looked up from germline, CDR1 is LNHNV and CDR2 is YYDKDF (reference sequence). V lost 0 bases, J lost 3 bases, and 9 bases lay in between.

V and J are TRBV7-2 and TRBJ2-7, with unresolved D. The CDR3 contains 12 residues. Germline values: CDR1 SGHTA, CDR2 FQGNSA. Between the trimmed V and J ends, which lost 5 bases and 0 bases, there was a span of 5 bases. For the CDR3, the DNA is TGTGCCAGCAGCGCCTACTCCTACGAGCAGTACTTC. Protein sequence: CASSAYSYEQYF.

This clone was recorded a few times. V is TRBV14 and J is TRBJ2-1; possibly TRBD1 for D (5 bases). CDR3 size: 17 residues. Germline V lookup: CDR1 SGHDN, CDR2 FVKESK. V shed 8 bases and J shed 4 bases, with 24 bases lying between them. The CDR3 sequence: CASPGHLENEGYNEQFF. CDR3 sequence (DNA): TGTGCCAGCCCAGGACACTTGGAGAACGAAGGGTACAATGAGCAGTTCTTC.

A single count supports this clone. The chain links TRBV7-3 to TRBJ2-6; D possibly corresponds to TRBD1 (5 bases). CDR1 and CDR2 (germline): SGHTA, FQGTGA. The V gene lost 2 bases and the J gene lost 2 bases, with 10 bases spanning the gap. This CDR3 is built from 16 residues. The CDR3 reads CASSLAGQPGANVLTF. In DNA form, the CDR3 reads TGTGCCAGCAGCTTAGCAGGGCAGCCTGGGGCCAACGTCCTGACTTTC.

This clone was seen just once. The CDR3 DNA reads as TGTGCCAGCAGCTTTGTTGGGGGCGGTGAAAAACTGTTTTTT. Encoded protein: CASSFVGGGEKLFF. This chain links TRBV7-2 with TRBJ1-4; D possibly corresponds to TRBD1 (6 bases). The CDR3 has 14 residues. CDR1 and CDR2 from the germline V gene are SGHTA and FQGNSA. Deletions cut 3 bases from V and 7 bases from J, with 12 bases between.

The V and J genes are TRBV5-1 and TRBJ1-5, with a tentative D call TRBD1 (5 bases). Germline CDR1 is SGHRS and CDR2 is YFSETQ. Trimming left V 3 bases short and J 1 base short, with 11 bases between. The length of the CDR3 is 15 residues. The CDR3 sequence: CASSSQGLSNQPQHF. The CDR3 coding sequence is TGCGCCAGCAGCTCTCAGGGATTGAGCAATCAGCCCCAGCATTTT.

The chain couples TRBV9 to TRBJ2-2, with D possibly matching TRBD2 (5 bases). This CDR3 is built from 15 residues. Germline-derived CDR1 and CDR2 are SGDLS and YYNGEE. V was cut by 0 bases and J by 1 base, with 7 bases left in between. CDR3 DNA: TGTGCCAGCAGCGTAGTCGGAGGGAACACCGGGGAGCTGTTTTTT. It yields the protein CASSVVGGNTGELFF.

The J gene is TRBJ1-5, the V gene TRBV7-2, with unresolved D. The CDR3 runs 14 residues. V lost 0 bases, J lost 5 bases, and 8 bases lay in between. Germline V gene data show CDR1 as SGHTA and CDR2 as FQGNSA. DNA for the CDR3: TGTGCCAGCAGCTTAGCGCTCGGGTATCAGCCCCAGCATTTT. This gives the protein CASSLALGYQPQHF.

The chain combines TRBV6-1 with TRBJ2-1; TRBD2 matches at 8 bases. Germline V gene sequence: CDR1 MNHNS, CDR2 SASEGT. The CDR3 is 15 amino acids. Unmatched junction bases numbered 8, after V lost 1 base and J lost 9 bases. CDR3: CASSEVAGPWGEQFF. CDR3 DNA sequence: TGTGCCAGCAGTGAAGTAGCGGGACCTTGGGGTGAGCAGTTCTTC.

The CDR3 bases are TGTGCCTGGAGTGTCGGGAGGGACAATGAGCAGTTCTTC. Translated: CAWSVGRDNEQFF. The chain uses TRBV30 and TRBJ2-1, with TRBD2 matching 8 bases. V lost 0 bases, J lost 5 bases, and 0 bases stayed unmatched. CDR1 and CDR2 (germline): GTSNPN, SVGIG (reference sequence). CDR3 length: 13 amino acids. Drawing the rest from reference TRBV30 and TRBJ2-1, the complete variable domain is SQTIHQWPATLVQPVGSPLSLECTVEGTSNPNLYWYRQAAGRGLQLLFYSVGIGQISSEVPQNLSASRPQDRQFILSSKKLLLSDSGFYLCAWSVGRDNEQFFGPGTRLTVL.

The CDR3 region is CASRRPGTGPGNTIYF. CDR3 in DNA: TGTGCCAGTAGACGTCCCGGGACAGGGCCTGGAAACACCATATATTTT. V gene TRBV19 combines with J gene TRBJ1-3; TRBD1 matches 9 bases. CDR3 length: 16 residues. V dropped 6 bases and J dropped 2; count of bases not matched to a gene: 8. Germline V gene lookup returns CDR1 LNHDA and CDR2 SQIVND (reference sequence).

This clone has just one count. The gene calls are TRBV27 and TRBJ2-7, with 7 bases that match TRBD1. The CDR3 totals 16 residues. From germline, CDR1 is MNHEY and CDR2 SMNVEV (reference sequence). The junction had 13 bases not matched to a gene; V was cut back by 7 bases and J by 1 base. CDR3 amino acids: CASTPRQGQVSYEQYF. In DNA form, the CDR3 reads TGTGCCAGCACCCCGAGACAGGGTCAGGTTTCCTACGAGCAGTACTTC.

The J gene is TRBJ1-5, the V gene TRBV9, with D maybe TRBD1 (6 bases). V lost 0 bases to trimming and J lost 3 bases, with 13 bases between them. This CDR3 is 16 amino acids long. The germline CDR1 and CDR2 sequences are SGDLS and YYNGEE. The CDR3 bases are TGTGCCAGCAGCGTAGGGGAACAGGGCCTCAATCAGCCCCAGCATTTT. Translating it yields CASSVGEQGLNQPQHF.